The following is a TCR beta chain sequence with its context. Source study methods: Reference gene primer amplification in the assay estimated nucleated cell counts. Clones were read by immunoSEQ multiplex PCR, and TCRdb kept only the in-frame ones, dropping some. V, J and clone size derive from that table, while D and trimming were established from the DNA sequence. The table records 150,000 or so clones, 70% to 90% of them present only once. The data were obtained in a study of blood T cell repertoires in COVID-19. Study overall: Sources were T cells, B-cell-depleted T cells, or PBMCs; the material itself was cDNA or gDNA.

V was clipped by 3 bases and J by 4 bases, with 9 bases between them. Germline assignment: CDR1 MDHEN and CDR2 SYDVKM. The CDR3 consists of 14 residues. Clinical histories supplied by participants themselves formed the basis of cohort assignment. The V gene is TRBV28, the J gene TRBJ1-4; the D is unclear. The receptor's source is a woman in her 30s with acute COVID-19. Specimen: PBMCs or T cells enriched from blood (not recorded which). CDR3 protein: CASSFGGSNEKLFF. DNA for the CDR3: TGTGCCAGCAGTTTCGGAGGGAGTAATGAAAAACTGTTTTTT.